The rows below give T cell receptor beta chains drawn from one sample of a study of cytomegalovirus exposure and HLA in healthy donors. The table came from immunoSEQ multiplex PCR; TCRdb's copy has only in-frame clones and leaves some out. The sample lists 200,000 to 250,000 clones; about 80% were seen once. The sample consisted of PBMCs. The source of these receptors is a woman between 55 and 75 years old in good health and CMV-seropositive. Each CDR3 is given with its conserved first and last residue. Each record gives: J gene, V gene, D gene, clone size, CDR3 protein, CDR3 DNA. D genes are given only for firm matches. Expanded clones are given a class, and other clones once, few, many or no size at all.

j_call: TRBJ2-7; v_call: TRBV2; d_call: TRBD2; clone_size: -; cdr3_aa: CASSLSGRNYEQYF; cdr3_nt: TGTGCCAGCAGTCTTAGCGGGAGAAACTACGAGCAGTACTTC
j_call: TRBJ2-5; v_call: TRBV5-1; d_call: -; clone_size: few; cdr3_aa: CASSLSLQETQYF; cdr3_nt: TGCGCCAGCAGCTTGTCCCTCCAAGAGACCCAGTACTTC
j_call: TRBJ1-3; v_call: TRBV19; d_call: TRBD1; clone_size: -; cdr3_aa: CASSRGQPSSGNTIYF; cdr3_nt: TGTGCCAGTAGTAGGGGACAGCCAAGCTCTGGAAACACCATATATTTT
j_call: TRBJ2-2; v_call: TRBV30; d_call: TRBD2; clone_size: -; cdr3_aa: CAWSGASGRELFF; cdr3_nt: TGTGCCTGGAGTGGGGCTAGCGGACGGGAGCTGTTTTTT
j_call: TRBJ2-7; v_call: TRBV7-9; d_call: -; clone_size: -; cdr3_aa: CSSSPWRGGYEQYF; cdr3_nt: TGTTCCAGCAGCCCATGGCGGGGCGGGTACGAGCAGTACTTC
j_call: TRBJ2-1; v_call: TRBV4-1; d_call: -; clone_size: -; cdr3_aa: CASSQGVSSLLAKHYNEQFF; cdr3_nt: TGCGCCAGCAGCCAAGGGGTTTCAAGCCTCCTAGCGAAGCACTACAATGAGCAGTTCTTC
j_call: TRBJ2-5; v_call: TRBV5-6; d_call: -; clone_size: -; cdr3_aa: CASSLSQEETQYF; cdr3_nt: TGTGCCAGCAGCTTGAGCCAGGAAGAGACCCAGTACTTC
j_call: TRBJ2-2; v_call: TRBV6-1; d_call: -; clone_size: -; cdr3_aa: CASSAQGHTGELFF; cdr3_nt: TGTGCCAGCAGTGCGCAGGGTCACACCGGGGAGCTGTTTTTT
j_call: TRBJ1-2; v_call: TRBV6-4; d_call: -; clone_size: -; cdr3_aa: CASSDLSGGGYGYTF; cdr3_nt: TGTGCCAGCAGTGACCTTTCGGGGGGTGGTTATGGCTACACCTTC
j_call: TRBJ2-3; v_call: TRBV6-4; d_call: -; clone_size: -; cdr3_aa: CASSDSVGDTQYF; cdr3_nt: TGTGCCAGCAGTGACTCGGTCGGAGATACGCAGTATTTT
j_call: TRBJ1-2; v_call: TRBV29-1; d_call: -; clone_size: -; cdr3_aa: CSVGAALYGYTF; cdr3_nt: TGCAGCGTTGGCGCGGCGCTCTATGGCTACACCTTC
j_call: TRBJ2-3; v_call: TRBV11-3; d_call: -; clone_size: -; cdr3_aa: CASSQAVDTQYF; cdr3_nt: TGTGCCAGCAGCCAGGCCGTAGATACGCAGTATTTT
j_call: TRBJ2-5; v_call: TRBV30; d_call: -; clone_size: -; cdr3_aa: CAWSLRGTQETQYF; cdr3_nt: TGTGCCTGGAGTCTACGAGGCACGCAAGAGACCCAGTACTTC
j_call: TRBJ2-5; v_call: TRBV7-6; d_call: -; clone_size: -; cdr3_aa: CASSGAETQYF; cdr3_nt: TGTGCCAGCAGTGGGGCGGAGACCCAGTACTTC
j_call: TRBJ2-2; v_call: TRBV5-1; d_call: -; clone_size: -; cdr3_aa: CASSLDTTNTGELFF; cdr3_nt: TGCGCCAGCAGCTTGGATACAACGAACACCGGGGAGCTGTTTTTT
j_call: TRBJ2-1; v_call: TRBV7-2; d_call: -; clone_size: -; cdr3_aa: CASSAYNEQFF; cdr3_nt: TGTGCCAGTTCCGCCTACAATGAGCAGTTCTTC
j_call: TRBJ1-3; v_call: TRBV30; d_call: -; clone_size: once; cdr3_aa: CASRGSGNTIYF; cdr3_nt: TGTGCCTCCCGGGGCTCTGGAAACACCATATATTTT
j_call: TRBJ2-5; v_call: TRBV10-3; d_call: -; clone_size: -; cdr3_aa: CAISGSGQETQYF; cdr3_nt: TGTGCCATCAGTGGGTCCGGCCAAGAGACCCAGTACTTC
j_call: TRBJ2-5; v_call: TRBV28; d_call: -; clone_size: once; cdr3_aa: CASSSRETQYF; cdr3_nt: TGTGCCAGCAGTTCCCGAGAGACCCAGTACTTC
j_call: TRBJ1-2; v_call: TRBV20-1; d_call: -; clone_size: -; cdr3_aa: CSARRYMGYTF; cdr3_nt: TGCAGTGCTAGGAGGTATATGGGCTACACCTTC
j_call: TRBJ2-5; v_call: TRBV7-3; d_call: -; clone_size: -; cdr3_aa: CASSLNAGVETQYF; cdr3_nt: TGTGCCAGCAGCTTAAATGCAGGGGTGGAGACCCAGTACTTC
j_call: TRBJ1-5; v_call: TRBV18; d_call: -; clone_size: -; cdr3_aa: CASSPQQAQYSNQPQHF; cdr3_nt: TGTGCCAGCTCACCACAACAGGCTCAATATAGCAATCAGCCCCAGCATTTT
j_call: TRBJ2-7; v_call: TRBV7-6; d_call: -; clone_size: -; cdr3_aa: CASSYSWRSYEQYF; cdr3_nt: TGTGCCAGCAGCTACTCCTGGCGGTCCTACGAGCAGTACTTC
j_call: TRBJ2-1; v_call: TRBV5-8; d_call: TRBD2; clone_size: -; cdr3_aa: CASSLGLADNNEQFF; cdr3_nt: TGTGCCAGCAGCCTGGGACTAGCGGACAACAATGAGCAGTTCTTC
j_call: TRBJ2-7; v_call: TRBV14; d_call: -; clone_size: -; cdr3_aa: CASSHGTWAPRGSEQYF; cdr3_nt: TGTGCCAGCAGCCACGGGACTTGGGCCCCGAGGGGTTCCGAGCAGTACTTC
j_call: TRBJ1-2; v_call: TRBV2; d_call: -; clone_size: -; cdr3_aa: CASSEGGDGGYGYTF; cdr3_nt: TGTGCCAGCAGTGAAGGCGGGGACGGAGGCTATGGCTACACCTTC
j_call: TRBJ2-3; v_call: TRBV30; d_call: -; clone_size: -; cdr3_aa: CAWSVGAGGDTQYF; cdr3_nt: TGTGCCTGGAGCGTGGGGGCCGGAGGAGATACGCAGTATTTT
j_call: TRBJ2-1; v_call: TRBV19; d_call: TRBD2; clone_size: -; cdr3_aa: CASSNYRLALMGNEQFF; cdr3_nt: TGTGCCAGTAGTAACTACCGACTAGCTCTAATGGGCAATGAGCAGTTCTTC
j_call: TRBJ2-1; v_call: TRBV29-1; d_call: TRBD1; clone_size: -; cdr3_aa: CSVGRRTGRNGQFF; cdr3_nt: TGCAGCGTTGGTCGGAGGACAGGGCGCAATGGGCAGTTCTTC
j_call: TRBJ1-2; v_call: TRBV18; d_call: TRBD1; clone_size: -; cdr3_aa: CASSPGQGDYGYTF; cdr3_nt: TGTGCCAGCTCTCCGGGACAGGGAGACTATGGCTACACCTTC
j_call: TRBJ2-7; v_call: TRBV7-8; d_call: -; clone_size: once; cdr3_aa: CASSLRTSAYEQYF; cdr3_nt: TGTGCCAGCAGCTTGAGGACATCGGCCTACGAGCAGTACTTC
j_call: TRBJ1-1; v_call: TRBV5-1; d_call: -; clone_size: -; cdr3_aa: CASSLQAPLQRGYEAFF; cdr3_nt: TGCGCCAGCAGCTTGCAGGCGCCCCTCCAAAGAGGGTATGAAGCTTTCTTT
j_call: TRBJ2-2; v_call: TRBV19; d_call: TRBD1; clone_size: -; cdr3_aa: CASSIVRRTGVTGELFF; cdr3_nt: TGTGCCAGTAGTATAGTCCGGAGGACAGGGGTCACCGGGGAGCTGTTTTTT
j_call: TRBJ2-3; v_call: TRBV7-2; d_call: TRBD2; clone_size: -; cdr3_aa: CASSLSGAGDTQYF; cdr3_nt: TGTGCCAGCAGCTTGAGCGGGGCGGGAGATACGCAGTATTTT
j_call: TRBJ2-7; v_call: TRBV11-3; d_call: -; clone_size: -; cdr3_aa: CASSLAPTYEQYF; cdr3_nt: TGTGCCAGCAGCTTAGCCCCAACCTACGAGCAGTACTTC
j_call: TRBJ2-7; v_call: TRBV6-6; d_call: TRBD1; clone_size: -; cdr3_aa: CASSSGLGDRSYEQYF; cdr3_nt: TGTGCCAGCAGCTCAGGTCTTGGGGACAGATCCTACGAGCAGTACTTC
j_call: TRBJ2-5; v_call: TRBV27; d_call: TRBD1; clone_size: once; cdr3_aa: CASSLGDRGTQYF; cdr3_nt: TGTGCCAGCAGTTTAGGGGACAGGGGGACCCAGTACTTC
j_call: TRBJ2-2; v_call: TRBV2; d_call: TRBD1; clone_size: -; cdr3_aa: CASSRDRGPGELFF; cdr3_nt: TGTGCCAGCAGTCGGGACAGGGGCCCCGGGGAGCTGTTTTTT
j_call: TRBJ2-7; v_call: TRBV9; d_call: TRBD1; clone_size: -; cdr3_aa: CASSVGGQAEEQYF; cdr3_nt: TGTGCCAGCAGCGTAGGAGGACAGGCTGAGGAGCAGTACTTC
j_call: TRBJ2-2; v_call: TRBV19; d_call: -; clone_size: -; cdr3_aa: CASIATNTGELFF; cdr3_nt: TGTGCCAGTATAGCTACGAACACCGGGGAGCTGTTTTTT
j_call: TRBJ2-3; v_call: TRBV4-1; d_call: TRBD1; clone_size: few; cdr3_aa: CASSQDGPGQGLTDTQYF; cdr3_nt: TGCGCCAGCAGCCAAGATGGGCCTGGACAGGGATTGACAGATACGCAGTATTTT